Each of the 32 T cell receptor beta chains below was sequenced from the same sample in a study of CD8 T cells in ankylosing spondylitis. Findings and caveats of the study: A motif in TCR beta, a set of 8 or 9 highly homologous variants, appeared characteristic of ankylosing spondylitis blood.

No antigen has been assigned to these receptors. In TCRdb, the 5' RACE reads were re-called with MiXCR into one record per CDR3 protein. The sample gives roughly 370,000 distinct CDR3 sequences, 20% to 25% of which show up once; approximately 16% is in the top ten. Input material: blood, either unsorted or a sorted T cell fraction (not recorded which). These receptors came from a male donor with ankylosing spondylitis.

This clonotype has only a few counts. The gene calls are TRBV11-2 and TRBJ1-2, with 7 bases lining up with TRBD1. Looked up from germline, CDR1 is SGHAT and CDR2 is FQNNGV. V gave up 1 base and J gave up 5 bases; unmatched junction bases: 4. The CDR3 runs to 14 residues. CDR3 bases: TGTGCCAGCAGCTTAGCAGGGGGGCTTTATGGCTACACCTTC. This sequence encodes CASSLAGGLYGYTF.

The chain links TRBV11-2 to TRBJ2-2, with a tentative D call TRBD2 (5 bases). The germline V and J ends were trimmed by 5 bases and 7 bases, with 14 bases remaining between them. Germline lookup yields CDR1 SGHAT and CDR2 FQNNGV. CDR3 size: 14 residues. CDR3 sequence (DNA): TGTGCCAGCAGCCCGAGGAGGAGAGTCGGGGAGCTGTTTTTT. It is translated as CASSPRRRVGELFF. Full variable domain (outside the CDR3, taken from reference TRBV11-2 and TRBJ2-2): EAGVAQSPRYKIIEKRQSVAFWCNPISGHATLYWYQQILGQGPKLLIQFQNNGVVDDSQLPKDRFSAERLKGVDSTLKIQPAKLEDSAVYLCASSPRRRVGELFFGEGSRLTVL.

The gene calls are TRBV20-1 and TRBJ1-5, with 7 bases lining up with TRBD1. CDR1 is DFQATT and CDR2 is SNEGSKA in the germline V gene (reference sequence). The CDR3 length is 15 residues. The ends lost 4 bases at V and 3 bases at J; junction bases unmatched: 9. DNA for the CDR3: TGCAGTGCTACCCAGCCGGGACAGCACAATCAGCCCCAGCATTTT. As protein: CSATQPGQHNQPQHF.

This clonotype showed up just a few times. The chain is built from TRBV7-3 and TRBJ2-1; 7 bases agree with TRBD2. The germline V gene encodes CDR1 SGHTA and CDR2 FQGTGA. The CDR3 has 15 amino acids. Trimming cost V 1 base and J 5 bases; bases outside gene matches: 5. CDR3 in DNA: TGTGCCAGCAGCTTAAGCGGGAGAGGGAACAATGAGCAGTTCTTC. This gives the protein CASSLSGRGNNEQFF.

The chain is built from TRBV28 and TRBJ2-5; no clear D. V was shortened by 4 bases and J by 1 base, with 4 bases between the two germline ends. This CDR3 is built from 12 residues. Germline V gene sequence: CDR1 MDHEN, CDR2 SYDVKM. In DNA form, the CDR3 reads TGTGCCAGCAGTTCTAGCCAAGAGACCCAGTACTTC. The encoded protein is CASSSSQETQYF.

This clonotype was seen a few times. The chain couples TRBV10-3 to TRBJ1-1; possibly TRBD1 for D (5 bases). Germline V gives CDR1 ENHRY, CDR2 SYGVKD. The CDR3 covers 18 residues. Trimming left V 0 bases short and J 0 bases short, with 17 bases between. CDR3 sequence reads: CAISESTDLSFLNTEAFF. CDR3 sequence (DNA): TGTGCCATCAGTGAGTCGACAGATCTGAGTTTCTTGAACACTGAAGCTTTCTTT.

This sequence joins TRBV28 and TRBJ1-1; D is unclear. Germline lookup yields CDR1 MDHEN and CDR2 SYDVKM. V dropped 3 bases and J dropped 1 base, with 9 bases sitting between them. CDR3 length: 14 amino acids. The CDR3 nucleotides are TGTGCCAGCAGTTTCTGGGCTAGGAACACTGAAGCTTTCTTT. Protein product: CASSFWARNTEAFF.

The chain carries TRBV11-3 and TRBJ2-3; D remains unclear. Trimming took off 5 bases at V and 3 bases at J, with 12 bases between the two ends. Germline V gene sequence: CDR1 SGHNT, CDR2 YENEEA. CDR3 length equals 14 residues. CDR3 DNA sequence: TGTGCCAGCAGCCCCCCTTTGCGAACAGATACGCAGTATTTT. Its protein product is CASSPPLRTDTQYF.

On this clonotype: The missing conserved phenylalanine or tryptophan at the end of this CDR3 makes a read error likely. The chain carries TRBV27 and TRBJ2-7; possible D gene TRBD1, 5 bases. The CDR3 spans 14 residues. V was cut by 6 bases and J by 6 bases, with 18 bases left in between. Germline V CDR1 and CDR2: MNHEY, SMNVEV (reference sequence). The CDR3 here is CASRDQGSPSEQYL. CDR3 coding DNA: TGTGCCAGCAGAGATCAGGGTTCTCCCTCCGAGCAGTACCTC.

In its sample, this clonotype was seen many times. This chain connects TRBV5-1 to TRBJ2-2, with no clear D. V was shortened by 0 bases and J by 3 bases, with 9 bases between the two germline ends. This CDR3 region has 15 residues. Germline CDR1 reads SGHRS; CDR2 reads YFSETQ. The CDR3 region has the DNA TGCGCCAGCAGCTTGGCCGAACAGTACACCGGGGAGCTGTTTTTT. Translation gives CASSLAEQYTGELFF.

V gene TRBV20-1 combines with J gene TRBJ2-1; either TRBD1 or TRBD2 may fit D (5 bases each). Germline V gene data show CDR1 as DFQATT and CDR2 as SNEGSKA (reference sequence). V was cut by 0 bases and J by 5 bases, with 11 bases left in between. The CDR3 is made up of 14 amino acids. Written as DNA, the CDR3 is TGCAGTGCTAGAGATGGGGGAACCAACAATGAGCAGTTCTTC. Its translation is CSARDGGTNNEQFF.

This sequence joins TRBV7-2 and TRBJ1-4; tentatively, D is TRBD1 (6 bases). The CDR3 extends over 15 amino acids. V lost 5 bases and J 4 bases, leaving 14 bases between the germline ends. Germline values: CDR1 SGHTA, CDR2 FQGNSA. The CDR3 loop is CASSPLTGINEKLFF. CDR3 DNA sequence: TGTGCCAGCAGCCCCCTTACAGGGATTAATGAAAAACTGTTTTTT.

This clonotype was counted a few times. The genes are TRBV7-2 and TRBJ2-3, with D possibly TRBD2 on 6 matching bases. This CDR3 spans 13 amino acids. Germline CDR1 is SGHTA and CDR2 is FQGNSA. Deletions cut 7 bases from V and 4 bases from J, with 12 bases between. The CDR3 nucleotides read TGTGCCAGCATGACTAGACGGTCAGATACGCAGTATTTT. Protein sequence: CASMTRRSDTQYF.

The table lists this clonotype with many counts. DNA of the CDR3: TGCAGCGCTCTAGCGGGAGGGAGAGATACGCAGTATTTT. The encoded protein is CSALAGGRDTQYF. This chain joins TRBV29-1 and TRBJ2-3; 12 nucleotides align to TRBD2. Germline CDR1 SQVTM, CDR2 ANQGSEA. The CDR3 consists of 13 residues. V shed 7 bases and J 5 bases; nucleotides not matched to a gene: 4.

This clonotype was recorded only once. The V gene is TRBV3-1, the J gene TRBJ1-3; unclear D gene. This CDR3 contains 15 residues. Germline V gene sequence: CDR1 LGHDT, CDR2 YNNKEL (reference sequence). Trimming left V 0 bases short and J 0 bases short, with 6 bases between. CDR3 in DNA: TGTGCCAGCAGCCAAGATATGGTCTCTGGAAACACCATATATTTT. It specifies CASSQDMVSGNTIYF.

The rearrangement joins TRBV12-3 or TRBV12-4 to TRBJ1-1; tentatively, D is TRBD1 (5 bases). This CDR3 spans 15 amino acids. Trimming stripped 3 bases from V and 1 base from J, with 12 bases between. CDR3 bases: TGTGCCAGCAGTTTTTTCGGGGGGGGGAACACTGAAGCTTTCTTT. It codes for CASSFFGGGNTEAFF.

The chain is built from TRBV6-2 or TRBV6-3 and TRBJ2-2; D is unresolved. Germline V gene lookup returns CDR1 MNHEY and CDR2 SVGEGT. Between the trimmed V and J ends, which lost 7 bases and 0 bases, there was a span of 9 bases. CDR3 length equals 14 residues. CDR3: CASTGRANTGELFF. The CDR3 nucleotides are TGTGCCAGCACAGGTCGGGCGAACACCGGGGAGCTGTTTTTT.

This clonotype was found a few times. V is TRBV19 and J is TRBJ2-7; TRBD2 agrees at 11 bases. The CDR3 sequence is 15 residues long. Germline trimming cut 9 bases from V and 0 bases from J; bases unmatched to any gene: 7. Per germline, CDR1 LNHDA and CDR2 SQIVND (reference sequence). CDR3: CASSIGTSGSYEQYF. The CDR3 DNA reads TGTGCCAGCAGCATAGGGACTAGCGGCTCCTACGAGCAGTACTTC.

The rearrangement joins TRBV5-5 to TRBJ2-7; D possibly matches TRBD1 or TRBD2 (5 bases each). Trimming removed 4 bases from V and 1 base from J, with 12 bases in between. CDR3 length: 14 residues. Germline values: CDR1 SGHKS, CDR2 YYEKEE (reference sequence). The CDR3 sequence: CASSTPGQSYEQYF. The CDR3 DNA is TGTGCCAGCAGCACTCCGGGGCAATCCTACGAGCAGTACTTC. Based on the CDR3 plus reference TRBV5-5 and TRBJ2-7, the full variable domain is DAGVTQSPTHLIKTRGQQVTLRCSPISGHKSVSWYQQVLGQGPQFIFQYYEKEERGRGNFPDRFSARQFPNYSSELNVNALLLGDSALYLCASSTPGQSYEQYFGPGTRLTVT.

This sequence joins TRBV4-1 and TRBJ2-5; TRBD2 matches 11 bases. This CDR3 has 16 residues. Germline V lookup: CDR1 MGHRA, CDR2 YSYEKL. With V trimmed by 2 bases and J by 1 base, 3 bases remained unmatched. CDR3 amino acids: CASSQTSGSGQETQYF. The CDR3 DNA reads TGCGCCAGCAGCCAAACTAGCGGGAGTGGCCAAGAGACCCAGTACTTC.

The sample holds a few counts of this clonotype. J is TRBJ2-3 and V is TRBV29-1, with D perhaps TRBD1 (6 bases). Trimming left V 4 bases short and J 4 bases short, with 9 bases between. The CDR3 is 12 amino acids. Germline V gene lookup returns CDR1 SQVTM and CDR2 ANQGSEA. This CDR3 reads CSVVQGSDTQYF. CDR3 coding DNA: TGCAGCGTTGTGCAGGGGTCAGATACGCAGTATTTT.

The genes are TRBV7-6 and TRBJ2-5; TRBD2 agrees at 11 bases. Germline V gives CDR1 SGHVS, CDR2 FNYEAQ. With 1 base clipped from V and 5 bases from J, the junction kept 3 bases outside the gene matches. The CDR3 contains 15 residues. The CDR3 loop reads CASSLVSSGRETQYF. In DNA, the CDR3 is TGTGCCAGCAGCTTAGTATCTAGCGGGAGGGAGACCCAGTACTTC.

This clonotype was seen a handful of times. The chain joins TRBV7-3 to TRBJ2-1, with D possibly matching TRBD2 (6 bases). The CDR3 is 16 residues long. Trimming removed 0 bases from V and 5 bases from J, with 14 bases in between. Germline assignment: CDR1 SGHTA and CDR2 FQGTGA. The CDR3 sequence: CASSLTGGPINNEQFF. CDR3 bases: TGTGCCAGCAGCTTAACGGGGGGACCGATTAACAATGAGCAGTTCTTC. Filled out from reference TRBV7-3 and TRBJ2-1, the complete variable domain reads GAGVSQTPSNKVTEKGKYVELRCDPISGHTALYWYRQSLGQGPEFLIYFQGTGAADDSGLPNDRFFAVRPEGSVSTLKIQRTERGDSAVYLCASSLTGGPINNEQFFGPGTRLTVL.

This clonotype was recorded a few times. This chain uses TRBV12-3 or TRBV12-4 with TRBJ2-3, with TRBD2 identical over 9 bases. After removal of 3 bases from V and 1 base from J, the junction contained 2 bases not matched to a gene. The CDR3 contains 15 residues. The CDR3 DNA follows: TGTGCCAGCAGTTTGGCTAGCGGGGGCACAGATACGCAGTATTTT. It is translated as CASSLASGGTDTQYF.

For the CDR3, the DNA is TGCGCCAGCAGCCAAGATCCGCTCGGGACATCCTCTGGGGCCAACGTCCTGACTTTC. It is translated as CASSQDPLGTSSGANVLTF. The chain is built from TRBV4-1 and TRBJ2-6; possibly TRBD1 for D (6 bases). Per the germline V gene, CDR1 is MGHRA and CDR2 is YSYEKL. Trimming shortened V by 0 bases and J by 0 bases, and 15 bases separated the two germline ends. The CDR3 sequence is 19 residues long.

This clonotype was found a few times. The chain combines TRBV24-1 with TRBJ2-7, with a tentative D call TRBD1 (6 bases). This CDR3 is built from 14 residues. Germline lookup yields CDR1 KGHDR and CDR2 SFDVKD. Trimming removed 3 bases at V and 5 bases at J, with 13 bases between. Written as DNA, the CDR3 is TGTGCCACCAGTGATCGCACAGGGTCCGACGAGCAGTACTTC. Protein product: CATSDRTGSDEQYF.

The chain links TRBV24-1 to TRBJ2-5, with 7 positions matching TRBD1. The J segment lost 0 bases and the V segment lost 9 bases, leaving 9 bases of the junction unmatched. The CDR3 runs to 15 residues. In germline, CDR1 is KGHDR, CDR2 SFDVKD. The CDR3 spells CATSDGQAYQETQYF. The DNA of the CDR3 is TGTGCCACCTCAGACGGACAGGCGTACCAAGAGACCCAGTACTTC.

This chain connects TRBV12-5 to TRBJ2-2, with D uncertain. Germline V gives CDR1 LGHNT, CDR2 FRNRAP. Trimming took off 3 bases at V and 4 bases at J, with 3 bases between the two ends. This CDR3 is 12 amino acids long. CDR3 in DNA: TGTGCTAGTGGTTTCTCCACCGGGGAGCTGTTTTTT. Translation: CASGFSTGELFF.

V and J are TRBV6-1 and TRBJ2-4; D uncertain. CDR1 MNHNS and CDR2 SASEGT come from the germline V gene. This CDR3 comprises 14 residues. Trimming took off 5 bases at V and 8 bases at J, with 16 bases between the two ends. CDR3 DNA: TGTGCCAGCAGTCGCTTCATGGGTTTGGACATTCAGTACTTC. Amino acid sequence: CASSRFMGLDIQYF.

This clonotype was seen only a few times. The chain is built from TRBV7-6 and TRBJ2-7; weak D call: TRBD2 (6 bases). CDR3 length: 16 residues. The V end was cut by 4 bases, the J end by 1 base, with 17 bases between. Germline V gene lookup returns CDR1 SGHVS and CDR2 FNYEAQ. CDR3: CASSSRLRGRSYEQYF. The DNA of the CDR3 is TGTGCCAGCAGCTCTCGCCTGAGAGGGAGGTCCTACGAGCAGTACTTC.

This clonotype was seen more than once but under ten times. The gene calls are TRBV27 and TRBJ2-2; D call uncertain. CDR3 length equals 14 residues. With 2 bases removed from V and 7 bases from J, the gap between germline ends came to 11 bases. Germline-derived CDR1 and CDR2 are MNHEY and SMNVEV (reference sequence). As DNA, the CDR3 is TGTGCCAGCAGTTTACTTACAGTCGGCGGGGAGCTGTTTTTT. Protein: CASSLLTVGGELFF.

This clonotype was detected a few times. CDR3 region: CATLRVNTEAFF. CDR3 DNA sequence: TGTGCCACCCTCCGGGTTAACACTGAAGCTTTCTTT. The rearrangement joins TRBV28 to TRBJ1-1; D gene uncertain. The CDR3 totals 12 residues. CDR1 is MDHEN, CDR2 SYDVKM, per germline. V was pared by 10 bases and J by 2 bases, with 11 bases between.